The 28 T cell receptor beta chains below were found in one sample sequenced in a study of cytomegalovirus exposure and HLA in healthy donors. The PCR was carried out with 60 Vbeta primers and 13 Jbeta primers. The assay was immunoSEQ multiplex PCR, and TCRdb's table has in-frame clones only and misses some. The table records 100,000 or so clones, roughly four fifths of them present only once. Specimen: PBMCs. Receptors originate from a middle-aged man in good health and CMV-seronegative.

This clone was counted between two and nine times. The chain carries TRBV5-1 and TRBJ2-6; 11 bases are shared with TRBD2. The CDR3 totals 18 residues. In germline, CDR1 is SGHRS, CDR2 YFSETQ. The V gene end was trimmed by 4 bases and the J gene end by 2 bases; junction bases not matched to a gene: 8. The CDR3, as DNA: TGCGCCAGCAGCGGGGTTAGCGGGAGGGCCCCTGGGGCCAACGTCCTGACTTTC. Protein product: CASSGVSGRAPGANVLTF.

This rearrangement joins TRBV13 to TRBJ2-7; weak D call: TRBD1 (6 bases). The germline gives CDR1 PRHDT, CDR2 FYEKMQ (reference sequence). The CDR3 has 13 residues. The V end lost 5 bases, the J end lost 4 bases, and 12 bases lay between the germline ends. CDR3 residues: CASSPDRQYEQYF. The DNA for the CDR3 is TGTGCCAGCAGCCCGGACAGACAATACGAGCAGTACTTC. Based on the CDR3 plus reference TRBV13 and TRBJ2-7, the full variable domain is AAGVIQSPRHLIKEKRETATLKCYPIPRHDTVYWYQQGPGQDPQFLISFYEKMQSDKGSIPDRFSAQQFSDYHSELNMSSLELGDSALYFCASSPDRQYEQYFGPGTRLTVT.

In this sample, this clone turned up a few times. V gene TRBV19 combines with J gene TRBJ1-2, with TRBD1 matching over 10 bases. J was trimmed by 6 bases and V by 7 bases; bases with no gene match: 8. The V gene's germline CDR1 is LNHDA and CDR2 SQIVND (reference sequence). The CDR3 loop spans 14 amino acids. In DNA, the CDR3 is TGTGCCAGTAACCCGACAGGGGGCGCCCATGGCTACACCTTC. This sequence encodes CASNPTGGAHGYTF.

The chain recombines TRBV7-6 with TRBJ2-3, with D possibly TRBD1 on 6 matching bases. The germline V gene encodes CDR1 SGHVS and CDR2 FNYEAQ. The CDR3 extends over 15 amino acids. V was pared by 1 base and J by 1 base, with 9 bases between. The CDR3 DNA sequence: TGTGCCAGCAGCTTAGGGGGGCTCCGCACAGATACGCAGTATTTT. Encoded protein: CASSLGGLRTDTQYF.

This clone was seen only a few times. Other DNA sequences within the sample encode an identical CDR3. The chain carries TRBV27 and TRBJ1-2; 7 nucleotides align to TRBD1. V lost 5 bases and J lost 3; bases outside the gene matches: 3. The CDR3 spans 13 residues. Germline-derived CDR1 and CDR2 are MNHEY and SMNVEV (reference sequence). The chain's CDR3 is CASSPTGDYGYTF. The CDR3 DNA sequence: TGTGCCAGCAGTCCAACAGGGGACTATGGCTACACCTTC.

CDR3 DNA sequence: TGTGCCAGCAGCCAGACAGGGCTGAACACTGAAGCTTTCTTT. Translated: CASSQTGLNTEAFF. The V and J genes are TRBV27 and TRBJ1-1; TRBD1 matches at 7 bases. V was clipped by 6 bases and J by 0 bases; unmatched bases: 4. Germline lookup yields CDR1 MNHEY and CDR2 SMNVEV (reference sequence). The length of the CDR3 is 14 residues.

The rearrangement joins TRBV7-3 to TRBJ1-5; 8 bases line up with TRBD1. The V gene end was trimmed by 6 bases and the J gene end by 3 bases; junction bases not matched to a gene: 7. Per the germline V gene, CDR1 is SGHTA and CDR2 is FQGTGA. This CDR3 is 15 amino acids long. The CDR3 loop reads CASRDGQGPNQPQHF. As DNA, the CDR3 is TGTGCCAGCAGAGACGGACAGGGCCCCAATCAGCCCCAGCATTTT.

This sequence joins TRBV7-2 and TRBJ1-3, with 9 positions matching TRBD1. The CDR3 spans 17 residues. With 5 bases clipped from V and 2 bases from J, the junction kept 10 bases outside the gene matches. Germline loops: CDR1 SGHTA, CDR2 FQGNSA. The CDR3 loop reads CASSDYPRQGAGNTIYF. CDR3 nucleotides: TGTGCCAGCAGCGATTACCCGAGACAGGGGGCTGGAAACACCATATATTTT.

This clone was seen a single time. The rearrangement uses TRBV18 and TRBJ2-1; D might be TRBD1 (6 bases). This CDR3 is built from 14 residues. V was trimmed by 0 bases and J by 4 bases, leaving 7 bases between them. Germline V gives CDR1 KGHSH, CDR2 LQKENI. Here the CDR3 DNA reads TGTGCCAGCTCACCACCACAGGGATACAATGAGCAGTTCTTC. It yields the protein CASSPPQGYNEQFF.

The chain couples TRBV11-3 to TRBJ1-4; a weak D match, TRBD1 (6 bases). This CDR3 spans 15 amino acids. V lost 6 bases, J lost 0 bases, and 11 bases lay in between. CDR1 is SGHNT and CDR2 is YENEEA in the germline V gene. The CDR3 region is CASRPDSATNEKLFF. The DNA of the CDR3 is TGTGCCAGCAGGCCGGACAGCGCAACTAATGAAAAACTGTTTTTT.

With respect to this clone: Other DNA sequences in the sample encode the same CDR3. The chain recombines TRBV10-3 with TRBJ2-7, with 7 bases that match TRBD1. Germline lookup yields CDR1 ENHRY and CDR2 SYGVKD. V gave up 3 bases and J gave up 2 bases; unmatched junction bases: 13. This CDR3 contains 17 residues. In DNA, the CDR3 is TGTGCCATCAGTGATCTTTTGCACCGGGACAGAGCCTACGAGCAGTACTTC. This sequence encodes CAISDLLHRDRAYEQYF.

The sample holds a few counts of this clone. The chain has TRBV5-1 and TRBJ2-7, with 11 bases identical to TRBD2. J gave up 10 bases and V 0 bases, and 12 bases lay outside the gene matches. The CDR3 loop spans 16 amino acids. Germline V gene lookup returns CDR1 SGHRS and CDR2 YFSETQ. The CDR3 reads CASSLVPIAGGPKQYF. As DNA, the CDR3 is TGCGCCAGCAGCTTGGTGCCCATAGCGGGAGGGCCAAAACAGTACTTC.

This clone occurred a few times. The rearrangement links TRBV4-3 to TRBJ1-6; D unclear. V dropped 2 bases and J dropped 10 bases, with 12 bases sitting between them. Germline CDR1 LGHNA, CDR2 YSLEER. This CDR3 spans 14 amino acids. CDR3 region: CASSQLEFGSPLHF. The CDR3 DNA is TGCGCCAGCAGCCAATTGGAATTCGGGTCACCCCTCCACTTT.

This clone has a handful of counts. The chain links TRBV27 to TRBJ2-7, with 9 bases that match TRBD1. There are 14 residues in the CDR3. The germline CDR1 and CDR2 sequences are MNHEY and SMNVEV (reference sequence). The trim removed 6 bases at V and 4 bases at J, leaving 7 bases unmatched. The CDR3 reads CASRPGQGTYEQYF. The CDR3 nucleotides read TGTGCCAGCAGGCCGGGACAGGGAACTTACGAGCAGTACTTC.

This clone has a handful of counts. The chain couples TRBV5-1 to TRBJ1-1, with 10 bases identical to TRBD1. This CDR3 has 19 residues. Germline values: CDR1 SGHRS, CDR2 YFSETQ. V dropped 4 bases and J dropped 4; count of bases not matched to a gene: 19. The DNA for the CDR3 is TGCGCCAGCAGCCCGCGCCGGGACAGGGGAGATTTGCCACGCACTGAAGCTTTCTTT. Encoded protein: CASSPRRDRGDLPRTEAFF.

This clone was detected only once. The rearrangement uses TRBV10-1 and TRBJ2-5, with 8 positions matching TRBD1. The CDR3 has 15 amino acids. CDR1 WNHNN and CDR2 SYGVQD come from the germline V gene (reference sequence). With 2 bases clipped from V and 1 base from J, the junction kept 3 bases outside the gene matches. CDR3 sequence reads: CASSERTGIQETQYF. The CDR3 DNA reads as TGCGCCAGCAGTGAGAGGACAGGGATCCAAGAGACCCAGTACTTC.

This rearrangement joins TRBV9 to TRBJ2-5, with 8 positions matching TRBD2. Per germline, CDR1 SGDLS and CDR2 YYNGEE. With V trimmed by 3 bases and J by 2 bases, 6 bases remained unmatched. This CDR3 has 15 amino acids. The CDR3 here is CASSAQRGNQETQYF. The CDR3, as DNA: TGTGCCAGCAGCGCCCAGCGGGGGAATCAAGAGACCCAGTACTTC.

The V gene is TRBV29-1, the J gene TRBJ2-5, with TRBD2 identical over 16 bases. The CDR3 loop spans 17 amino acids. J gave up 5 bases and V 4 bases, and 10 bases lay outside the gene matches. CDR1 and CDR2 from the germline V gene are SQVTM and ANQGSEA. The DNA of the CDR3 is TGCAGCGTTGGGGGACTAGCGGGAGGGCCATTCCGGGAGACCCAGTACTTC. Protein product: CSVGGLAGGPFRETQYF.

The chain uses TRBV18 and TRBJ2-5; 7 bases map to TRBD1. Judging by the DNA end, TRBJ2-7 fits better; the J call may be wrong. Per germline, CDR1 KGHSH and CDR2 LQKENI. The CDR3 is made up of 19 amino acids. The CDR3 sequence: CASSPPVQGESPTIYEQYF. The CDR3 DNA reads as TGTGCCAGCTCACCCCCCGTCCAGGGGGAGTCCCCGACGATCTACGAGCAGTACTTC.

The CDR3 DNA reads as TGCGCCAGCAGCTTGGACCTGAGAGTGGGGAGGGGGGCTGGAGAAGGAAACACCATATATTTT. This sequence encodes CASSLDLRVGRGAGEGNTIYF. The V call is TRBV5-1, the J call TRBJ1-3, with D possibly matching TRBD1 (6 bases). Trimming removed 0 bases at V and 4 bases at J, with 29 bases between. Germline V CDR1 and CDR2: SGHRS, YFSETQ. The length of the CDR3 is 21 residues. The full variable domain, completed using reference TRBV5-1 and TRBJ1-3, is KAGVTQTPRYLIKTRGQQVTLSCSPISGHRSVSWYQQTPGQGLQFLFEYFSETQRNKGNFPGRFSGRQFSNSRSEMNVSTLELGDSALYLCASSLDLRVGRGAGEGNTIYFGEGSWLTVV.

A few counts support this clone. The chain joins TRBV27 to TRBJ1-5, with D maybe TRBD1 (5 bases). Germline assignment: CDR1 MNHEY and CDR2 SMNVEV (reference sequence). CDR3 length equals 16 residues. Trimming cost V 1 base and J 0 bases, with 10 bases left between them. The CDR3 region is CASSLFAGYSNQPQHF. CDR3 DNA: TGTGCCAGCAGTTTATTTGCAGGGTATAGCAATCAGCCCCAGCATTTT.

V usage is TRBV6-1 and J usage is TRBJ2-7; possibly TRBD1 for D (6 bases). V lost 5 bases and J lost 6, with 8 bases in between. In germline, CDR1 is MNHNS, CDR2 SASEGT. CDR3 length: 11 amino acids. CDR3 sequence reads: CASSQGTEQYF. CDR3 sequence (DNA): TGTGCCAGCAGTCAGGGGACCGAGCAGTACTTC.

This sequence joins TRBV13 and TRBJ1-1; perhaps TRBD1 as D (6 bases). V was trimmed by 2 bases and J by 4 bases, leaving 11 bases between them. The CDR3 runs to 14 residues. CDR1 and CDR2 (germline): PRHDT, FYEKMQ (reference sequence). For the CDR3, the DNA is TGTGCCAGCAGCTTATCGGTCAGGGGCACTGAAGCTTTCTTT. Protein sequence: CASSLSVRGTEAFF.

This rearrangement joins TRBV7-7 to TRBJ1-4, with D maybe TRBD1 (5 bases). CDR1 and CDR2 (germline): SSHAT, FNYEAQ (reference sequence). This CDR3 has 14 residues. With 1 base removed from V and 5 bases from J, the gap between germline ends came to 8 bases. The CDR3 DNA reads TGTGCCAGCAGCTTAGGGGGCGAAAATGAAAAACTGTTTTTT. It translates to CASSLGGENEKLFF.

This chain connects TRBV7-7 to TRBJ2-5, with 7 bases that match TRBD1. The CDR3 runs to 14 residues. Trimming at V came to 6 bases and at J to 5 bases, leaving 9 bases not matched to a gene. Germline V gene sequence: CDR1 SSHAT, CDR2 FNYEAQ (reference sequence). The chain's CDR3 is CASSPTGTAETQYF. CDR3 nucleotides: TGTGCCAGCAGTCCAACCGGGACAGCCGAGACCCAGTACTTC.

The chain uses TRBV27 and TRBJ1-5; a possible D gene is TRBD1 (6 bases). This CDR3 has 14 amino acids. Germline-derived CDR1 and CDR2 are MNHEY and SMNVEV (reference sequence). Trimming cost V 8 bases and J 3 bases, with 14 bases left between them. The CDR3 reads CASAKGQTNQPQHF. The DNA of the CDR3 is TGTGCCAGCGCTAAAGGACAGACCAATCAGCCCCAGCATTTT.

The rearrangement joins TRBV5-4 to TRBJ1-1; 11 positions match TRBD1. Germline V gene sequence: CDR1 SGHNT, CDR2 YYREEE (reference sequence). V lost 3 bases and J lost 2; bases outside the gene matches: 3. CDR3 length equals 15 residues. In nucleotides, the CDR3 is TGTGCCAGCAGCTCGGGACAGGGGGTCAACACTGAAGCTTTCTTT. It specifies CASSSGQGVNTEAFF.

This clone has a single count. The V and J genes are TRBV7-6 and TRBJ2-3; TRBD2 matches at 11 bases. In germline, CDR1 is SGHVS, CDR2 FNYEAQ. The CDR3 covers 18 residues. The ends lost 3 bases at V and 0 bases at J; junction bases unmatched: 8. CDR3 nucleotides: TGTGCCAGCAGCTTGAGGGCTAGCGGGGGGATTAGCACAGATACGCAGTATTTT. Translation: CASSLRASGGISTDTQYF.